This passage covers 24 T cell receptor beta chains from one sample sequenced in a study of cytomegalovirus exposure and HLA in healthy donors. Measured with immunoSEQ multiplex PCR; TCRdb has only the in-frame clones, and not every one. The sample holds under 250,000 clones, over 80% seen once. Source material: PBMCs. Source of these receptors: a woman aged 18 to 35 in good health and CMV-seronegative.

The chain uses TRBV6-1 and TRBJ1-5, with D unresolved. CDR1 and CDR2 from the germline V gene are MNHNS and SASEGT. The CDR3 runs to 13 residues. V lost 8 bases and J lost 2, with 10 bases in between. The CDR3 loop reads CASWWGGNQPQHF. CDR3 DNA sequence: TGTGCCAGCTGGTGGGGAGGCAATCAGCCCCAGCATTTT.

The rearrangement links TRBV6-1 to TRBJ1-1; D is perhaps TRBD1 (6 bases). The germline gives CDR1 MNHNS, CDR2 SASEGT. Trimming cost V 7 bases and J 0 bases, with 12 bases left between them. The CDR3 extends over 14 amino acids. The CDR3 DNA follows: TGTGCCAGCAAGGGGGGCAGTTTGAACACTGAAGCTTTCTTT. It codes for CASKGGSLNTEAFF.

This clone was observed once. The V call is TRBV5-6, the J call TRBJ2-5; 9 bases fit TRBD1. This CDR3 region has 16 residues. J gave up 2 bases and V 5 bases, and 10 bases lay outside the gene matches. Looked up from germline, CDR1 is SGHDT and CDR2 is YYEEEE. The CDR3 bases are TGTGCCAGCAGTCGGACAGGGGATTCTTATCAAGAGACCCAGTACTTC. Its translation: CASSRTGDSYQETQYF.

The chain links TRBV2 to TRBJ1-1; the D is unclear. The V and J ends lost 7 bases and 1 base respectively, with 16 bases between them. The CDR3 extends over 15 amino acids. Germline V lookup: CDR1 SNHLY, CDR2 FYNNEI. The CDR3 sequence is CASKRSRGGNTEAFF. The CDR3, as DNA: TGTGCCAGCAAAAGGAGCCGCGGAGGGAACACTGAAGCTTTCTTT.

The chain combines TRBV2 with TRBJ1-2; D remains ambiguous. The V gene's germline CDR1 is SNHLY and CDR2 FYNNEI. The CDR3 loop spans 13 amino acids. V dropped 4 bases and J dropped 2 bases, with 8 bases sitting between them. The chain's CDR3 is CASSAETNYGYTF. The CDR3 coding sequence is TGTGCCAGCAGTGCGGAAACAAACTATGGCTACACCTTC.

The chain combines TRBV6-1 with TRBJ1-1; the match to TRBD1 covers 8 bases. CDR1 and CDR2 (germline): MNHNS, SASEGT. Trimming at V came to 8 bases and at J to 4 bases, leaving 9 bases not matched to a gene. This CDR3 spans 14 amino acids. This CDR3 is CASSRGLGGTEAFF. As DNA, the CDR3 is TGTGCCAGCTCCAGGGGGCTGGGTGGCACTGAAGCTTTCTTT.

The J gene is TRBJ2-7, the V gene TRBV5-1, with 7 bases lining up with TRBD1. The ends lost 2 bases at V and 6 bases at J; junction bases unmatched: 5. The CDR3 loop spans 13 amino acids. Germline V gives CDR1 SGHRS, CDR2 YFSETQ. The CDR3 loop is CASSFTGAVEQYF. For the CDR3, the DNA is TGCGCCAGCAGCTTCACAGGGGCCGTCGAGCAGTACTTC.

The V and J genes are TRBV15 and TRBJ1-2; D remains unclear. Germline values: CDR1 LNHNV, CDR2 YYDKDF (reference sequence). V shed 5 bases and J shed 9 bases, with 25 bases lying between them. The CDR3 has 16 residues. The CDR3 coding sequence is TGTGCCACCAGCTCAACCTCGGCCCGCCGTCTTGTCAGCTACACCTTC. Encoded protein: CATSSTSARRLVSYTF.

The chain carries TRBV7-2 and TRBJ1-2; TRBD1 agrees at 9 bases. The CDR3 extends over 15 amino acids. After removal of 5 bases from V and 5 bases from J, the junction contained 9 bases not matched to a gene. The germline V gene encodes CDR1 SGHTA and CDR2 FQGNSA. CDR3 sequence (DNA): TGTGCCAGCAGCAAAACAGGGGGCCAAGGATATGGCTACACCTTC. It specifies CASSKTGGQGYGYTF. The variable domain in full, with the rest retrieved from reference TRBV7-2 and TRBJ1-2, is GAGVSQSPSNKVTEKGKDVELRCDPISGHTALYWYRQSLGQGLEFLIYFQGNSAPDKSGLPSDRFSAERTGGSVSTLTIQRTQQEDSAVYLCASSKTGGQGYGYTFGSGTRLTVV.

A single count supports this clone. The gene calls are TRBV5-1 and TRBJ1-5; 9 bases agree with TRBD1. With V trimmed by 4 bases and J by 4 bases, 6 bases remained unmatched. This CDR3 is built from 15 residues. CDR1 is SGHRS and CDR2 is YFSETQ in the germline V gene. CDR3 bases: TGCGCCAGCAGCGTGACAGGGGGTCTGAATCAGCCCCAGCATTTT. This sequence encodes CASSVTGGLNQPQHF. The complete variable domain, with remaining parts taken from reference TRBV5-1 and TRBJ1-5, reads KAGVTQTPRYLIKTRGQQVTLSCSPISGHRSVSWYQQTPGQGLQFLFEYFSETQRNKGNFPGRFSGRQFSNSRSEMNVSTLELGDSALYLCASSVTGGLNQPQHFGDGTRLSIL.

With regard to this clone: Other DNA variants within this sample encode the same CDR3. The chain recombines TRBV27 with TRBJ2-2, with 7 bases identical to TRBD1. This CDR3 has 14 residues. Germline CDR1 reads MNHEY; CDR2 reads SMNVEV (reference sequence). The V and J ends lost 6 bases and 2 bases, in that order; junction bases with no gene match: 3. The CDR3 reads CASRRTGNTGELFF. The DNA for the CDR3 is TGTGCCAGCAGGCGGACAGGAAACACCGGGGAGCTGTTTTTT.

The rearrangement joins TRBV5-6 to TRBJ2-1, with D possibly TRBD2 on 6 matching bases. The V end lost 0 bases, the J end lost 3 bases, and 10 bases lay between the germline ends. The CDR3 extends over 15 amino acids. CDR1 and CDR2 from the germline V gene are SGHDT and YYEEEE. The CDR3 loop is CASSLGDSYYNEQFF. The CDR3 DNA reads as TGTGCCAGCAGCTTGGGGGACTCGTACTACAATGAGCAGTTCTTC. Using reference TRBV5-6 and TRBJ2-1 for the parts outside the CDR3, the full variable domain is DAGVTQSPTHLIKTRGQQVTLRCSPKSGHDTVSWYQQALGQGPQFIFQYYEEEERQRGNFPDRFSGHQFPNYSSELNVNALLLGDSALYLCASSLGDSYYNEQFFGPGTRLTVL.

The chain has TRBV2 and TRBJ2-1, with D possibly being TRBD1 or TRBD2 (7 bases each). With 4 bases removed from V and 6 bases from J, the gap between germline ends came to 16 bases. Germline CDR1 SNHLY, CDR2 FYNNEI. The CDR3 has 15 amino acids. The CDR3 region has the DNA TGTGCCAGCAGTGGGGAGGGACAGATCCCCAATGAGCAGTTCTTC. It translates to CASSGEGQIPNEQFF.

The chain combines TRBV6-5 with TRBJ2-7, with 7 bases aligning to TRBD2. V trimming: 5 bases; J trimming: 5 bases; junction bases outside the gene matches: 12. The CDR3 spans 15 residues. Germline lookup yields CDR1 MNHEY and CDR2 SVGAGI. The CDR3 DNA is TGTGCCAGCAGTGCTAGCGGAGGGTTGTTGGACGAGCAGTACTTC. It specifies CASSASGGLLDEQYF.

The V and J genes are TRBV2 and TRBJ2-3; 9 bases agree with TRBD1. The CDR3 loop spans 15 amino acids. V gave up 6 bases and J gave up 6 bases; unmatched junction bases: 10. Germline assignment: CDR1 SNHLY and CDR2 FYNNEI. CDR3 sequence reads: CASRRTGGAGDTQYF. CDR3 nucleotides: TGTGCCAGCAGGAGAACAGGGGGCGCCGGGGATACGCAGTATTTT.

This chain links TRBV10-1 with TRBJ2-1; 16 bases line up with TRBD2. Germline loops: CDR1 WNHNN, CDR2 SYGVQD (reference sequence). Trimming at V came to 3 bases and at J to 7 bases, leaving 3 bases not matched to a gene. This CDR3 spans 16 amino acids. CDR3 sequence (DNA): TGCGCCAGCAGTGACCCGGGACTAGCGGGGGGGAATGAGCAGTTCTTC. Translating it yields CASSDPGLAGGNEQFF.

This clone was counted between two and nine times. CDR3 residues: CASSGDRGDQPQHF. The CDR3 DNA sequence: TGTGCCAGCAGTGGGGACAGGGGGGATCAGCCCCAGCATTTT. The chain combines TRBV2 with TRBJ1-5, with 11 bases identical to TRBD1. Losses at the gene ends were 4 bases for V and 5 bases for J; bases not matched to a gene: 1. The length of the CDR3 is 14 residues. CDR1 and CDR2 (germline): SNHLY, FYNNEI.

The chain recombines TRBV2 with TRBJ2-3; the D is unclear. Germline-derived CDR1 and CDR2 are SNHLY and FYNNEI. The CDR3 runs 12 residues. The V gene lost 7 bases and the J gene lost 9 bases, with 14 bases spanning the gap. The CDR3 spells CASIIEAGTQYF. The CDR3 bases are TGTGCCAGCATCATTGAAGCAGGCACGCAGTATTTT.

This clone was observed a handful of times. J is TRBJ2-2 and V is TRBV7-9; TRBD1 aligns across 9 bases. V lost 2 bases to trimming and J lost 5 bases; unmatched junction nucleotides: 6. CDR1 is SEHNR and CDR2 is FQNEAQ in the germline V gene (reference sequence). The CDR3 is 16 amino acids. CDR3 sequence (DNA): TGTGCCAGCAGCTTACCCGGGACAGGGAATACCGGGGAGCTGTTTTTT. Its protein product is CASSLPGTGNTGELFF.

This clone was detected once. Here the CDR3 DNA reads TGCGCCAGCAGCCCAGGCGGCGGGGGAGGTATACAGGGGAACACCATATATTTT. The encoded protein is CASSPGGGGGIQGNTIYF. V gene TRBV5-1 combines with J gene TRBJ1-3; TRBD1 agrees at 7 bases. There are 18 residues in the CDR3. Looked up from germline, CDR1 is SGHRS and CDR2 is YFSETQ. The trim removed 4 bases at V and 7 bases at J, leaving 20 bases unmatched.

The gene calls are TRBV15 and TRBJ2-1, with D hard to call. Germline CDR1 LNHNV, CDR2 YYDKDF (reference sequence). The CDR3 totals 14 residues. V lost 0 bases, J lost 8 bases, and 11 bases lay in between. The chain's CDR3 is CATSRDVGQDEQFF. The CDR3 DNA is TGTGCCACCAGCAGAGATGTGGGCCAGGATGAGCAGTTCTTC.

The CDR3 DNA reads as TGTGCCAGCAGCGCCCAGGGGGGGACGACCATGAACACTGAAGCTTTCTTT. Translating it yields CASSAQGGTTMNTEAFF. The chain employs TRBV9 and TRBJ1-1, with 7 bases aligning to TRBD1. The length of the CDR3 is 17 residues. After removal of 3 bases from V and 0 bases from J, the junction contained 11 bases not matched to a gene. Germline V gene sequence: CDR1 SGDLS, CDR2 YYNGEE.

This clone appeared once. V gene TRBV28 combines with J gene TRBJ1-4; 9 bases map to TRBD1. This CDR3 spans 14 amino acids. CDR1 and CDR2 from the germline V gene are MDHEN and SYDVKM. With 7 bases clipped from V and 6 bases from J, the junction kept 6 bases outside the gene matches. The CDR3 DNA sequence: TGTGCCAGCATCCCGGGACAGGGACATGAAAAACTGTTTTTT. The encoded protein is CASIPGQGHEKLFF.

The chain couples TRBV5-1 to TRBJ1-1; D is unresolved. This CDR3 spans 12 amino acids. The germline V gene has CDR1 SGHRS and CDR2 YFSETQ. Trimming stripped 3 bases from V and 3 bases from J, with 6 bases between. CDR3 bases: TGCGCCAGCAGCTCGGGAGACACTGAAGCTTTCTTT. Its protein product is CASSSGDTEAFF.